The clone carrying this TCR beta chain appeared once. Given a much more abundant clone one base away, this may be a read error. These data are taken from a study of blood T cells in healthy people across ages. This CDR3 contains 15 residues. A second PCR of 7 to 11 cycles used a sample-barcoded 5' primer and a J-beta primer mix. One entry per CDR3 protein results from TCRdb running MiXCR on the 5' RACE reads. This sample has approximately 700,000 distinct CDR3 sequences, with approximately 31% found just once. The TCR was taken from an elderly woman in good health. Sample: blood. The genes are TRBV12-3 or TRBV12-4 and TRBJ1-1; the match to TRBD1 covers 7 bases. CDR3 residues: CASSRRQGRNTVAFF. The CDR3 DNA sequence: TGTGCCAGCAGTCGAAGACAGGGCCGGAACACTGTAGCTTTCTTT.